These T cell receptor beta chains were read from a single sample in a study of CD8 T cells in Susac syndrome. One entry per CDR3 protein, called by TCRdb with MiXCR from the immunoSEQ multiplex PCR reads. The sample holds about 400,000 distinct CDR3 sequences, approximately 85% seen once. Sample: CD8+ T cells from PBMCs. The receptors here all came from a human donor with multiple sclerosis. CDR3s include the opening cysteine and the closing phenylalanine or tryptophan. Part of the rows lack a size; the others show once, few, many or a class for expanded clones.

cdr3_aa	v_call	j_call	clone_size
CASSMEETLDQPQHF	TRBV19	TRBJ1-5	NA
CASSFSGDLADTQYF	TRBV5-1	TRBJ2-3	NA
CASSQEVLTSDYYNEQFF	TRBV4-1	TRBJ2-1	NA
CASSQSHAIRPGAEAFF	TRBV4-1	TRBJ1-1	NA
CASSQAGTGNTIYF	TRBV4-1	TRBJ1-3	NA
CASSPEGRYGYTF	TRBV18	TRBJ1-2	once
CASSEYLNTGELFF	TRBV25-1	TRBJ2-2	NA
CASSLEPGLATYEQYF	TRBV7-2	TRBJ2-7	NA
CASTVTGIYGYTF	TRBV6-1	TRBJ1-2	NA
CSARDLAGDYEQYF	TRBV20-1	TRBJ2-7	NA
CASSQYGDTQYF	TRBV4-1	TRBJ2-3	NA
CASSSAGLAVSYNEQFF	TRBV7-9	TRBJ2-1	NA
CASSHLPNQYEQYF	TRBV4-1	TRBJ2-7	NA
CASSSVRARYNEQFF	TRBV7-9	TRBJ2-1	NA
CASSNVAQSSYNEQFF	TRBV7-9	TRBJ2-1	NA
CASSQRPMGPNITQYF	TRBV11-2	TRBJ2-5	NA
CASSFRQGPYYGYTF	TRBV5-6	TRBJ1-2	NA
CSARAQGIGNTIYF	TRBV20-1	TRBJ1-3	NA
CASSLSDEAFF	TRBV5-6	TRBJ1-1	NA
CASSQGTGNTIYF	TRBV27	TRBJ1-3	NA
CASSMGQGEDQPQHF	TRBV6-5	TRBJ1-5	NA
CASSVPRGLAGTLAKNIQYF	TRBV9	TRBJ2-4	NA
CASSLVGAYETQYF	TRBV28	TRBJ2-5	NA
CAWSLGAGTEAFF	TRBV30	TRBJ1-1	NA
CASSKDRGLSYEQYF	TRBV7-9	TRBJ2-7	NA
CASSQVLGGNSYEQYF	TRBV4-1	TRBJ2-7	NA
CASNKRGAPEQYF	TRBV6-2/TRBV6-3	TRBJ2-7	NA
CASSEPEGQVGNTEAFF	TRBV19	TRBJ1-1	NA
CAISKSGRVVETQYF	TRBV10-3	TRBJ2-5	NA
CASSTPQGRSRRAQYF	TRBV7-9	TRBJ2-5	NA
CASSYLPGPYEQYF	TRBV6-6	TRBJ2-7	NA
CASSIADNTDTQYF	TRBV28	TRBJ2-3	once
CSVLRGSVNTGELFF	TRBV29-1	TRBJ2-2	NA
CASSWVATNYGYTF	TRBV19	TRBJ1-2	NA
CASSLIGTESGEQYF	TRBV5-4	TRBJ2-7	NA
CSVEETHSGNTIYF	TRBV29-1	TRBJ1-3	NA
CASSLRGPWAGANVLTF	TRBV7-9	TRBJ2-6	NA
CASSQDGAYSGANVLTF	TRBV4-2	TRBJ2-6	NA
CSVAGDRPEQYF	TRBV20-1	TRBJ2-7	NA
CASSLPLGQMNTEAFF	TRBV7-9	TRBJ1-1	NA
CASSLVGTGSETQYF	TRBV7-8	TRBJ2-5	NA
CASSPKGQESTDTQYF	TRBV18	TRBJ2-3	NA
CASSPYDSSGYTF	TRBV3-1	TRBJ1-2	NA
CASSTGFSTEAFF	TRBV12-3/TRBV12-4	TRBJ1-1	NA
CASSERGTGANVLTF	TRBV6-1	TRBJ2-6	NA
CASSMGLETQYF	TRBV14	TRBJ2-5	NA
CSASKGGGGNYGYTF	TRBV20-1	TRBJ1-2	NA
CASSLEMQGTEAFF	TRBV11-2	TRBJ1-1	NA
CSAPSSQSGTDTQYF	TRBV29-1	TRBJ2-3	NA
CASIVSAGEGYNEQFF	TRBV2	TRBJ2-1	NA
CASSDWGRGPNTEAFF	TRBV10-1	TRBJ1-1	NA
CASSPLWTGEYEQFF	TRBV5-1	TRBJ2-1	NA
CASSRSGYRNYGYTF	TRBV7-9	TRBJ1-2	NA